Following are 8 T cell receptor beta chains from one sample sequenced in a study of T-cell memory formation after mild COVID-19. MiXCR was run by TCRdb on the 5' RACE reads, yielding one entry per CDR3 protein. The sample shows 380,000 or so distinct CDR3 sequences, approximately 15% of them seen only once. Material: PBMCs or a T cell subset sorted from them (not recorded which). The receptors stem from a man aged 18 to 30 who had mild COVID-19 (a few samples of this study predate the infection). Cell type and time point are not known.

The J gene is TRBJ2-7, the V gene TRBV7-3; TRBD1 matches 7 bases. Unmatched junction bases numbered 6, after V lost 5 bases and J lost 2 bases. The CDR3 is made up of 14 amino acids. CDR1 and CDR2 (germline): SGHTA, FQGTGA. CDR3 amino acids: CASSPGQAAYEQYF. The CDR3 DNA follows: TGTGCCAGCAGCCCAGGACAGGCGGCCTACGAGCAGTACTTC.

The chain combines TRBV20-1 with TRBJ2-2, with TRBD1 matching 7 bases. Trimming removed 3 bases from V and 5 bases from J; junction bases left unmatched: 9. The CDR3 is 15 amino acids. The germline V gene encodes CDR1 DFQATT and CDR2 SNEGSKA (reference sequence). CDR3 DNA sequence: TGCAGTGCTAGCCCCCCGAGGGGGCTTACCGGGGAGCTGTTTTTT. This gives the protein CSASPPRGLTGELFF.

The CDR3 bases are TGCGCCAGCAGCCGACCGGGACGGCGGAATGAAAAACTGTTTTTT. The encoded protein is CASSRPGRRNEKLFF. The V and J genes are TRBV4-1 and TRBJ1-4, with D tentatively TRBD1 (5 bases). Per the germline V gene, CDR1 is MGHRA and CDR2 is YSYEKL. V dropped 4 bases and J dropped 5 bases, with 14 bases sitting between them. The length of the CDR3 is 15 residues.

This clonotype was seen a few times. The CDR3: CASSHLTGSGSNQPQHF. CDR3 nucleotides: TGTGCCAGTAGTCACCTGACAGGGTCCGGAAGCAATCAGCCCCAGCATTTT. The rearrangement links TRBV19 to TRBJ1-5; 7 nucleotides agree with TRBD1. J was trimmed by 1 base and V by 5 bases; bases with no gene match: 11. This CDR3 contains 17 residues. Germline CDR1 is LNHDA and CDR2 is SQIVND (reference sequence).

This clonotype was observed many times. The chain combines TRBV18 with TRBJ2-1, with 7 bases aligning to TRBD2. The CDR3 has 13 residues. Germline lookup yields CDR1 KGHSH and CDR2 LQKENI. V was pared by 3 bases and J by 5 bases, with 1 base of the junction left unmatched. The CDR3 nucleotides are TGTGCCAGCTCACCGGGGAGGGACAATGAGCAGTTCTTC. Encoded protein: CASSPGRDNEQFF.

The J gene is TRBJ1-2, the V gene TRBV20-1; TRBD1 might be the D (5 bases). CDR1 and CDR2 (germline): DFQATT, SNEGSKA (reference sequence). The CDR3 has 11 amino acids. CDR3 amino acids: CGIQGNYGYTF. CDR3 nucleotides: TGCGGGATTCAGGGAAACTATGGCTACACCTTC.

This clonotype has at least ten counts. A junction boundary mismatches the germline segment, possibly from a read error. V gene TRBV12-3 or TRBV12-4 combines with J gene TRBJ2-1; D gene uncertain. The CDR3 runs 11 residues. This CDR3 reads CASSFYDEQFF. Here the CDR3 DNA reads TGTGCCAGCAGTTTCTACGATGAGCAGTTCTTC.

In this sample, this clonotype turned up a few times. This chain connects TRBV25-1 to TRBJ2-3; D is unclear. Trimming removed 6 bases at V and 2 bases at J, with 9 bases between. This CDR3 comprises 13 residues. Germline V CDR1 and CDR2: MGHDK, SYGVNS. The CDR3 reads CASRIQNTDTQYF. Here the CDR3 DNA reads TGTGCCAGCAGAATCCAAAACACAGATACGCAGTATTTT.